The T cell receptor gamma chain described here comes from a study of gamma-delta chains in newborns, infants, children (dated by TCRdb to 2018 to 2020). Turning to the overall study: According to the study title, microbial exposure causes polyclonal expansion of innate gammadelta T cells right after birth. The study investigated how microbial exposure shaped innate gammadelta T cell populations in human newborns immediately after birth.

As concerns this clone: There is no known antigen for this receptor. A much bigger clone sits one base away, suggesting this may be a read error.

Data came from an Illumina MiSeq. TCRdb processed the public reads again with the CATT caller, after which rows with matching DNA were combined. This sample lists about 1,700 gamma-chain clones; approximately 12% were detected once. Roughly half of the sample is in the top ten clones. The receptor comes from a child who was a newborn, infant or young child, either healthy, febrile or measles-vaccinated (not recorded which). Source material: blood.

The DNA sequence is TGTGCCTTGTGGGAGTTTCAAGAGTTGGGCAAAGAAATCAAGGTATTT. This is translated as CALWEFQELGKEIKVF. The chain is made from TRGV9 and TRGJP. CDR1 GITISATS and CDR2 ISYDGTV were looked up in the germline V gene (reference sequence). The CDR3 starts with the cysteine, ends with the phenylalanine, and has 16 residues. Only the CDR3 DNA is retained, 48 bases long and in frame from the first base.